This T cell receptor (beta chain) was documented in a study of identifying expanded T cells in peripheral blood. No infections or other immune events were documented during collection. Note on this clone: Its specificity is not known.

Profiled with immunoSEQ multiplex PCR; TCRdb holds only in-frame clones, not every one. The sample consists of around 95,000 clones, about 90% of them appearing once. Study-wide points: About 1.2 clones differed between technical replicates, versus about 17 and 20 over time.

Sequencing used blood. The source is a person aged 18 to 75 in good health.

CDR3 sequence reads: CASSIPGLDYGYTF. CDR3 nucleotide sequence: TGTGCCAGTAGCATACCAGGGCTAGACTATGGCTACACCTTC. V gene TRBV19 combines with J gene TRBJ1-2, with D perhaps TRBD1 (5 bases). The CDR3 has 14 residues. Looked up from germline, CDR1 is LNHDA and CDR2 is SQIVND (reference sequence). Between the trimmed V and J ends, which lost 6 bases and 3 bases, there was a span of 14 bases.